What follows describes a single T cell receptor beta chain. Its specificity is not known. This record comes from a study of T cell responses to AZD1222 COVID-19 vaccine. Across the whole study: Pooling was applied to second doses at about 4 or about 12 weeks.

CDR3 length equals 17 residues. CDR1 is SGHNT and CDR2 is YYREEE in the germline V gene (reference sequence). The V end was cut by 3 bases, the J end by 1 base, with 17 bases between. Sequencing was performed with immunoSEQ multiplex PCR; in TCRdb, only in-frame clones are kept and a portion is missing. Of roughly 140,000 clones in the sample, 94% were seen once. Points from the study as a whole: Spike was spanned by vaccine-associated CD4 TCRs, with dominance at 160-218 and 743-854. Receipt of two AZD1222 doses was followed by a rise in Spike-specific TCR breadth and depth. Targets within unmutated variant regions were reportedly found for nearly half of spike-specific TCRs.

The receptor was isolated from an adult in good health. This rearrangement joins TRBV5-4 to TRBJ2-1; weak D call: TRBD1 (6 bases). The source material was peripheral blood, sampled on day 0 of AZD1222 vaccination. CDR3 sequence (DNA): TGTGCCAGCAGCTCCAGGGGAACGGGTGGGTCCTACAATGAGCAGTTCTTC. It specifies CASSSRGTGGSYNEQFF. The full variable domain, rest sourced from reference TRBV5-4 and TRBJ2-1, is ETGVTQSPTHLIKTRGQQVTLRCSSQSGHNTVSWYQQALGQGPQFIFQYYREEENGRGNFPPRFSGLQFPNYSSELNVNALELDDSALYLCASSSRGTGGSYNEQFFGPGTRLTVL.